These 25 T cell receptor beta chains were sequenced from one sample in a study of blood T cell repertoires in COVID-19. Data came from immunoSEQ multiplex PCR; TCRdb stores just in-frame clones and leaves some out. The table records tens of thousands of clones, 85% of them present only once. The sequenced material came from peripheral blood. These receptor sequences come from a man aged 50 to 59 with active COVID-19.

V and J are TRBV5-6 and TRBJ1-1; 7 positions match TRBD1. CDR1 is SGHDT, CDR2 YYEEEE, per germline. The CDR3 totals 15 residues. Unmatched junction bases numbered 13, after V lost 4 bases and J lost 7 bases. The CDR3 region is CASSQRPGGIGEAFF. CDR3 coding DNA: TGTGCCAGCAGCCAACGGCCAGGGGGAATTGGTGAAGCTTTCTTT.

The V call is TRBV20-1, the J call TRBJ1-2; no definite D call. The germline V gene has CDR1 DFQATT and CDR2 SNEGSKA (reference sequence). The CDR3 loop spans 11 amino acids. This CDR3 is CRAGSNYGYTF. The DNA for the CDR3 is TGCAGGGCAGGTTCTAACTATGGCTACACCTTC.

The CDR3 loop is CATSDSRGFPSGANVLTF. The CDR3 DNA is TGTGCCACCAGTGATAGCAGGGGTTTCCCCTCTGGGGCCAACGTCCTGACTTTC. The V call is TRBV24-1, the J call TRBJ2-6, with D tentatively TRBD1 (6 bases). Trimming took 3 bases from V and 0 from J, leaving 14 bases between them. The germline gives CDR1 KGHDR, CDR2 SFDVKD. There are 18 residues in the CDR3.

The V call is TRBV30, the J call TRBJ2-7; D is unclear. Trimming shortened V by 6 bases and J by 5 bases, and 17 bases separated the two germline ends. The germline V gene encodes CDR1 GTSNPN and CDR2 SVGIG (reference sequence). CDR3 length: 13 residues. This CDR3 is CACAINQKHEQYF. Written as DNA, the CDR3 is TGTGCCTGTGCTATAAATCAAAAGCACGAGCAGTACTTC.

The CDR3 DNA is TGTGCCAGCAGTGAGCTTGAGGGAGGAAGGCAGTACTTC. It is translated as CASSELEGGRQYF. V usage is TRBV27 and J usage is TRBJ2-7; D might be TRBD2 (6 bases). This CDR3 contains 13 residues. The V gene lost 5 bases and the J gene lost 9 bases, with 17 bases spanning the gap. Germline CDR1 is MNHEY and CDR2 is SMNVEV (reference sequence).

The V and J genes are TRBV11-3 and TRBJ2-3; 8 positions agree with TRBD2. Germline loops: CDR1 SGHNT, CDR2 YENEEA. The trim removed 4 bases at V and 1 base at J, leaving 7 bases unmatched. The CDR3 extends over 16 amino acids. The CDR3, as DNA: TGTGCCAGCAGCTCGAGCGGGAGTATTGGCACAGATACGCAGTATTTT. Translating it yields CASSSSGSIGTDTQYF.

The V gene is TRBV20-1, the J gene TRBJ2-1; D remains unclear. The length of the CDR3 is 11 residues. Germline V gene sequence: CDR1 DFQATT, CDR2 SNEGSKA (reference sequence). Trimming stripped 5 bases from V and 3 bases from J, with 5 bases between. DNA of the CDR3: TGCAGTGCTTATAACTACAATGAGCAGTTCTTC. As protein: CSAYNYNEQFF.

J is TRBJ1-5 and V is TRBV7-2; D call uncertain. The germline V gene has CDR1 SGHTA and CDR2 FQGNSA. This CDR3 comprises 15 residues. Trimming removed 2 bases from V and 5 bases from J, with 13 bases in between. CDR3 coding DNA: TGTGCCAGCAGCTTATTGGGGAGCTCGTATCAGCCCCAGCATTTT. Translation: CASSLLGSSYQPQHF.

This chain uses TRBV2 with TRBJ2-1, with 8 nucleotides matching TRBD2. Germline V gives CDR1 SNHLY, CDR2 FYNNEI. J gave up 3 bases and V 0 bases, and 10 bases lay outside the gene matches. The CDR3 runs to 18 residues. This CDR3 reads CASSEALEWTSNYNEQFF. In nucleotides, the CDR3 is TGTGCCAGCAGTGAAGCGCTTGAGTGGACTAGCAACTACAATGAGCAGTTCTTC.

This chain links TRBV10-3 with TRBJ1-2; 9 positions match TRBD1. Trimming took 3 bases from V and 5 from J; bases not matched to a gene: 7. Germline CDR1 ENHRY, CDR2 SYGVKD. The CDR3 spans 15 residues. This chain's CDR3 is CAISDRDRVFYGYTF. For the CDR3, the DNA is TGTGCCATCAGTGACCGGGACAGGGTTTTTTATGGCTACACCTTC.

V gene TRBV29-1 combines with J gene TRBJ1-3; TRBD1 might be the D (5 bases). V lost 4 bases and J 3 bases, leaving 10 bases between the germline ends. CDR1 SQVTM and CDR2 ANQGSEA come from the germline V gene. The CDR3 spans 13 residues. CDR3 in DNA: TGCAGCGTTGCCAGGGCGGATGGAAACACCATATATTTT. This codes for CSVARADGNTIYF.

This clone was counted only a few times. J is TRBJ2-4 and V is TRBV7-2, with 9 positions matching TRBD2. The germline CDR1 and CDR2 sequences are SGHTA and FQGNSA. This CDR3 region has 15 residues. With 2 bases clipped from V and 6 bases from J, the junction kept 5 bases outside the gene matches. CDR3 nucleotide sequence: TGTGCCAGCAGCTTAAGCGGGGGGTTCCCAAACATTCAGTACTTC. Translating gives CASSLSGGFPNIQYF.

This chain links TRBV4-1 with TRBJ2-1; 7 bases map to TRBD2. The length of the CDR3 is 15 residues. With V trimmed by 2 bases and J by 9 bases, 10 bases remained unmatched. Germline V gene lookup returns CDR1 MGHRA and CDR2 YSYEKL. The CDR3 nucleotides are TGCGCCAGCAGCCAATTCGGCCGGGGGGACGTTGAGCAGTTCTTC. This gives the protein CASSQFGRGDVEQFF.

This chain connects TRBV30 to TRBJ2-1, with D possibly TRBD2 on 6 matching bases. This CDR3 has 13 residues. Germline V gene sequence: CDR1 GTSNPN, CDR2 SVGIG (reference sequence). V was clipped by 2 bases and J by 6 bases, with 11 bases between them. CDR3 DNA sequence: TGTGCCTGGAGTCTGGGGGGTCTCAATGAGCAGTTCTTC. Its translation is CAWSLGGLNEQFF.

The chain uses TRBV7-2 and TRBJ2-5; D might be TRBD2 (5 bases). The germline CDR1 and CDR2 sequences are SGHTA and FQGNSA. V lost 1 base and J 5 bases, leaving 11 bases between the germline ends. The CDR3 contains 14 residues. The CDR3: CASSLGASRETQYF. The CDR3 bases are TGTGCCAGCAGCTTAGGGGCTAGCAGGGAGACCCAGTACTTC. Based on the CDR3 plus reference TRBV7-2 and TRBJ2-5, the full variable domain is GAGVSQSPSNKVTEKGKDVELRCDPISGHTALYWYRQSLGQGLEFLIYFQGNSAPDKSGLPSDRFSAERTGGSVSTLTIQRTQQEDSAVYLCASSLGASRETQYFGPGTRLLVL.

This chain connects TRBV7-2 to TRBJ2-5; D may be TRBD1 (6 bases). Trimming pared 6 bases from V and 4 bases from J, leaving 15 bases between. This CDR3 contains 14 residues. Germline values: CDR1 SGHTA, CDR2 FQGNSA. CDR3: CASRERQAGETQYF. The DNA for the CDR3 is TGTGCCAGCAGAGAACGACAGGCTGGAGAGACCCAGTACTTC.

The rearrangement joins TRBV4-1 to TRBJ2-1; D is perhaps TRBD2 (6 bases). There are 15 residues in the CDR3. In germline, CDR1 is MGHRA, CDR2 YSYEKL. Deletions cut 4 bases from V and 5 bases from J, with 15 bases between. The CDR3 spells CASSRTSGRNNEQFF. DNA for the CDR3: TGCGCCAGCAGCCGAACAAGCGGGCGGAACAATGAGCAGTTCTTC.

The table lists this clone with a count of one. CDR3 DNA sequence: TGTGCCAGCAGCGTAGGAGGAATGGGGCCCTACGAGCAGTACTTC. It yields the protein CASSVGGMGPYEQYF. The rearrangement joins TRBV9 to TRBJ2-7, with a tentative D call TRBD1 (5 bases). V gave up 0 bases and J gave up 2 bases, with 12 bases separating them. The germline gives CDR1 SGDLS, CDR2 YYNGEE. The CDR3 has 15 residues.

This chain connects TRBV9 to TRBJ2-6, with D maybe TRBD1 (6 bases). CDR3 length equals 17 residues. Germline lookup yields CDR1 SGDLS and CDR2 YYNGEE. Trimming took off 4 bases at V and 0 bases at J, with 14 bases between the two ends. CDR3 amino acids: CASSQTGTRSGANVLTF. The CDR3 bases are TGTGCCAGCAGCCAGACAGGAACACGCTCTGGGGCCAACGTCCTGACTTTC. Complete variable domain (other parts from reference TRBV9 and TRBJ2-6): DSGVTQTPKHLITATGQRVTLRCSPRSGDLSVYWYQQSLDQGLQFLIQYYNGEERAKGNILERFSAQQFPDLHSELNLSSLELGDSALYFCASSQTGTRSGANVLTFGAGSRLTVL.

V is TRBV29-1 and J is TRBJ2-7; tentatively, D is TRBD1 (5 bases). V lost 4 bases and J lost 7, with 17 bases in between. The germline CDR1 and CDR2 sequences are SQVTM and ANQGSEA. The CDR3 has 13 amino acids. The CDR3 loop is CSVARQGLGEQYF. CDR3 in DNA: TGCAGCGTTGCTCGGCAGGGATTAGGGGAGCAGTACTTC.

V gene TRBV10-1 combines with J gene TRBJ2-5; D is perhaps TRBD1 (6 bases). The ends were cut back, 6 bases at V and 5 bases at J, with 16 bases in the middle. CDR1 WNHNN and CDR2 SYGVQD come from the germline V gene (reference sequence). The CDR3 totals 14 residues. CDR3 loop: CASRGTTRQETQYF. CDR3 nucleotide sequence: TGCGCCAGCAGGGGGACAACCAGACAGGAGACCCAGTACTTC.

The CDR3 region has the DNA TGTGCCACCAGGGCCGAACCGGGACTAGCGGGACCCGGGGAGCTGTTTTTT. Its protein product is CATRAEPGLAGPGELFF. The J gene is TRBJ2-2, the V gene TRBV15; 13 bases are shared with TRBD2. This CDR3 has 17 residues. Losses at the gene ends were 6 bases for V and 6 bases for J; bases not matched to a gene: 10. Per the germline V gene, CDR1 is LNHNV and CDR2 is YYDKDF (reference sequence).

This sequence joins TRBV28 and TRBJ2-1, with TRBD1 identical over 10 bases. The CDR3 totals 16 residues. The junction had 10 bases not matched to a gene; V was cut back by 4 bases and J by 7 bases. The germline V gene encodes CDR1 MDHEN and CDR2 SYDVKM. The CDR3 coding sequence is TGTGCCAGCAGTTCCCTCCTGCGGGACAGGGGAAATGAGCAGTTCTTC. The encoded protein is CASSSLLRDRGNEQFF.

This clone has a single count. V and J are TRBV2 and TRBJ2-3; possible D gene TRBD2, 6 bases. Germline V gene sequence: CDR1 SNHLY, CDR2 FYNNEI. The CDR3 extends over 15 amino acids. Trimming removed 6 bases at V and 4 bases at J, with 17 bases between. CDR3 in amino acids: CASRGGPMSPDTQYF. The CDR3 DNA sequence: TGTGCCAGCAGGGGGGGACCCATGTCGCCAGATACGCAGTATTTT. The full variable domain, its missing parts supplied by reference TRBV2 and TRBJ2-3, is EPEVTQTPSHQVTQMGQEVILRCVPISNHLYFYWYRQILGQKVEFLVSFYNNEISEKSEIFDDQFSVERPDGSNFTLKIRSTKLEDSAMYFCASRGGPMSPDTQYFGPGTRLTVL.

The CDR3 bases are TGTGCCAGCAGCCCCCTGGGGCCCTTCTATAATTCACCCCTCCACTTT. It codes for CASSPLGPFYNSPLHF. V is TRBV11-3 and J is TRBJ1-6, with a tentative D call TRBD1 (5 bases). CDR3 length: 16 amino acids. Germline V gene lookup returns CDR1 SGHNT and CDR2 YENEEA. The V and J ends lost 5 bases and 3 bases respectively, with 14 bases between them.